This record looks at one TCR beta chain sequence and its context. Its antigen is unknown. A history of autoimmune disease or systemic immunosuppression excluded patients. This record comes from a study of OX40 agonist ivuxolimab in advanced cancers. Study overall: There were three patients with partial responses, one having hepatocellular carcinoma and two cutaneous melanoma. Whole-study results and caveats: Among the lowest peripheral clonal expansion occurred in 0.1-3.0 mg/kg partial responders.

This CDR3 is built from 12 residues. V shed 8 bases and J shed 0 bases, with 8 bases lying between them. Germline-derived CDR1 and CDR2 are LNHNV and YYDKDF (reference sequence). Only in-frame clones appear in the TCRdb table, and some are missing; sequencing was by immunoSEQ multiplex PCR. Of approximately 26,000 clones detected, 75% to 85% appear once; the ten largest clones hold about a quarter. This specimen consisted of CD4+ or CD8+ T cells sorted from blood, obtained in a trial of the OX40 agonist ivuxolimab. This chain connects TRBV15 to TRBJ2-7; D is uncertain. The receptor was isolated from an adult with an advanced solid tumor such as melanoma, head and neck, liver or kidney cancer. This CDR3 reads CATGQSSYEQYF. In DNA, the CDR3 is TGTGCCACCGGCCAGAGCTCCTACGAGCAGTACTTC.